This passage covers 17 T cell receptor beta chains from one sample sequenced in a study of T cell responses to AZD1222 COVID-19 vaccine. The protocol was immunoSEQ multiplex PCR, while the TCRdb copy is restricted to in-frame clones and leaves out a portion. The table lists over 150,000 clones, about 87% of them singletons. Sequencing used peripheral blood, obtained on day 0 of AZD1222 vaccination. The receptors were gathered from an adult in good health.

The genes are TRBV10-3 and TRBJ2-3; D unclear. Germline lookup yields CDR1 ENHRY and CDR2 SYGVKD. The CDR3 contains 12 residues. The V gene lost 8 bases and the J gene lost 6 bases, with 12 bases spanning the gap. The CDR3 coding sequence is TGTGCCATCGGCCTGACGGACGATACGCAGTATTTT. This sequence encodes CAIGLTDDTQYF.

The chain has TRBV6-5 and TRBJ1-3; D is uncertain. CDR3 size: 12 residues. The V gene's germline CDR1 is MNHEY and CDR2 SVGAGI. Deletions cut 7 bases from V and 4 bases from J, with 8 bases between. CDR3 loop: CASTGGGNTIYF. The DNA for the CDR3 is TGTGCCAGCACCGGAGGGGGAAACACCATATATTTT.

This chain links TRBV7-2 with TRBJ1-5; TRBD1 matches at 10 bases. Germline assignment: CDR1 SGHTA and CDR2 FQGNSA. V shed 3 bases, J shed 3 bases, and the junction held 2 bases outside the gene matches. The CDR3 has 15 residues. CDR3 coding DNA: TGTGCCAGCAGCTTGGGACAGGGGCTCAATCAGCCCCAGCATTTT. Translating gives CASSLGQGLNQPQHF.

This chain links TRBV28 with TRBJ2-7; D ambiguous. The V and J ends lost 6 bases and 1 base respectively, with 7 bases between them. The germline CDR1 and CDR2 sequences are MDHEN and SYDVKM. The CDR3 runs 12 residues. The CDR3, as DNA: TGTGCCAGCAGCCTCTCGTCCTACGAGCAGTACTTC. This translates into CASSLSSYEQYF.

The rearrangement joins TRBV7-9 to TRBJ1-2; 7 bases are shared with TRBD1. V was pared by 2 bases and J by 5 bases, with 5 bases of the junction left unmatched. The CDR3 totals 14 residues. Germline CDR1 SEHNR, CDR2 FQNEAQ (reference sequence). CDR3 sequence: CASSLTGQEYGYTF. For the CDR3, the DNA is TGTGCCAGCAGCTTAACCGGACAGGAGTATGGCTACACCTTC. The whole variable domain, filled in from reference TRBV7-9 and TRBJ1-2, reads DTGVSQNPRHKITKRGQNVTFRCDPISEHNRLYWYRQTLGQGPEFLTYFQNEAQLEKSRLLSDRFSAERPKGSFSTLEIQRTEQGDSAMYLCASSLTGQEYGYTFGSGTRLTVV.

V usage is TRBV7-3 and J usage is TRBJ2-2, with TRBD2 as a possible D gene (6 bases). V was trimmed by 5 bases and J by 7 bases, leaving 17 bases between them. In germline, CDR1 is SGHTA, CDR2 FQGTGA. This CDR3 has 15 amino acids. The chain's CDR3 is CASSVFVGGGGELFF. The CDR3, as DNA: TGTGCCAGCAGCGTTTTCGTCGGGGGAGGCGGGGAGCTGTTTTTT.

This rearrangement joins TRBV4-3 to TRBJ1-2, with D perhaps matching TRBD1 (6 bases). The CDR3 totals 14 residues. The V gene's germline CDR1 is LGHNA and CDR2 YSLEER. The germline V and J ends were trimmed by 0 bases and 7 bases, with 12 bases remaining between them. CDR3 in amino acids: CASSQETQGTGYTF. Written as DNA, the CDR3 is TGCGCCAGCAGCCAAGAAACCCAGGGGACTGGCTACACCTTC.

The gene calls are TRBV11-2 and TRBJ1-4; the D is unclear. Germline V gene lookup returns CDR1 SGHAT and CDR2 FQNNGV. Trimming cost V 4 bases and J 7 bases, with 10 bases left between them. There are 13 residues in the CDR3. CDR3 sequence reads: CASSWKAGEKLFF. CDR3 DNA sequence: TGTGCCAGCAGCTGGAAGGCGGGTGAAAAACTGTTTTTT.

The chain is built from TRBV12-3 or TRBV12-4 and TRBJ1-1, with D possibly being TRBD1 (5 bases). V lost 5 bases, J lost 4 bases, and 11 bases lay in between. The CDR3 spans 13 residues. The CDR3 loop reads CASSHRPTTEAFF. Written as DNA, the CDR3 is TGTGCCAGCAGTCACAGGCCCACCACTGAAGCTTTCTTT.

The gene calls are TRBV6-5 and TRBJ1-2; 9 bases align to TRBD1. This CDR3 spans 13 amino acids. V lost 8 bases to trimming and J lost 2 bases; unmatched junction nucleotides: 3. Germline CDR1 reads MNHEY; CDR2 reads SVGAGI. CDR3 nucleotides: TGTGCCAGCGACAGGGGGGACAACTATGGCTACACCTTC. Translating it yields CASDRGDNYGYTF.

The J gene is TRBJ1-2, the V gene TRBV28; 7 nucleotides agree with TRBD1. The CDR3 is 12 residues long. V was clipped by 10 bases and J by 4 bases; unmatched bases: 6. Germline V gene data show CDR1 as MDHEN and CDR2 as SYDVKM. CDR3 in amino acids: CATTTGAYGYTF. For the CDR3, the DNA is TGTGCCACCACAACAGGGGCCTATGGCTACACCTTC.

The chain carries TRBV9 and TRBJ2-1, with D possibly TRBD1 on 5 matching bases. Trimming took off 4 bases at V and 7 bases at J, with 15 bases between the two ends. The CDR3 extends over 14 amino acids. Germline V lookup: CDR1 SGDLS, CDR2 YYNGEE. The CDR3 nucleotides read TGTGCCAGCAGCCTCCCCGCTGGGGCAAATGAGCAGTTCTTC. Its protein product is CASSLPAGANEQFF.

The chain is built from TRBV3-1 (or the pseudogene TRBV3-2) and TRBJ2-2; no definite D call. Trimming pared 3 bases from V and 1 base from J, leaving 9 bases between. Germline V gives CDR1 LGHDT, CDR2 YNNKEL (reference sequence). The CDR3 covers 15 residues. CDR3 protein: CASSQYSVNTGELFF. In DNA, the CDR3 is TGTGCCAGCAGCCAGTACTCAGTGAACACCGGGGAGCTGTTTTTT.

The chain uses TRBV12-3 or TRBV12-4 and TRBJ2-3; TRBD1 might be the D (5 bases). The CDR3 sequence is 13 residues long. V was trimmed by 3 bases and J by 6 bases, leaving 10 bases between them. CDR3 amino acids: CASSLGRVDTQYF. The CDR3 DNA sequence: TGTGCCAGCAGTTTGGGCAGGGTGGATACGCAGTATTTT.

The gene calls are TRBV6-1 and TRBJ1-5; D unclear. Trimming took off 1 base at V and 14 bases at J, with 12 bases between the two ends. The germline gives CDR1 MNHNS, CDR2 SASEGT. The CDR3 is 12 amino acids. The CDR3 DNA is TGTGCCAGCAGTGAAGAAGGTTGGAGAAAGCATTTT. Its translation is CASSEEGWRKHF.

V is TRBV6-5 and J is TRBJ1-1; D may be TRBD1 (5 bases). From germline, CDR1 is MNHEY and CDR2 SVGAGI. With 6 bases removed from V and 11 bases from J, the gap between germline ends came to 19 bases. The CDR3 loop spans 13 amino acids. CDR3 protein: CASSPLGLGDAFF. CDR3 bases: TGTGCCAGCAGCCCCCTCGGGTTGGGGGATGCTTTCTTT.

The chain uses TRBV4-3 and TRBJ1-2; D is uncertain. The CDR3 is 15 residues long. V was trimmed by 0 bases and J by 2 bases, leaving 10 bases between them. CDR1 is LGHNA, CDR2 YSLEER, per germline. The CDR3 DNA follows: TGCGCCAGCAGCCAAGAGTCCCATTCCAACTATGGCTACACCTTC. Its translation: CASSQESHSNYGYTF.